Shown below are 9 T cell receptor beta chains from a single sample sequenced in a study of T cell clones after liver transplantation. Assay used: immunoSEQ multiplex PCR; TCRdb lists only in-frame clones, some missing. The sample holds around 120,000 clones, approximately 90% seen once. The material was CD4+ T cells from blood, obtained 12 months after liver transplant. The source of these receptors is a human patient who received a liver transplant. Some T cells may arise from the graft donor.

This rearrangement joins TRBV6-1 to TRBJ1-2; D is possibly TRBD1 (6 bases). The V end lost 7 bases, the J end lost 7 bases, and 16 bases lay between the germline ends. Germline CDR1 and CDR2: MNHNS and SASEGT. This CDR3 is built from 13 residues. The DNA for the CDR3 is TGTGCCAGCACCATGGGGGGGGCAGGTGGCTACACCTTC. Protein product: CASTMGGAGGYTF.

The genes are TRBV4-1 and TRBJ2-7; tentatively, D is TRBD1 (5 bases). V was pared by 1 base and J by 0 bases, with 10 bases between. The CDR3 loop spans 15 amino acids. The germline CDR1 and CDR2 sequences are MGHRA and YSYEKL. The CDR3 sequence is CASSQGPTVSYEQYF. The CDR3 DNA follows: TGCGCCAGCAGCCAAGGTCCGACAGTCTCCTACGAGCAGTACTTC.

This chain connects TRBV1 to TRBJ2-3; the D call of TRBD2 is as the table states it, not checked on the DNA. TRBV1 is marked as a pseudogene. CDR3 length: 12 amino acids. CDR3 protein: CTTTGVTDTQYF. In DNA form, the CDR3 reads TGCACCACCACCGGGGTCACAGATACGCAGTATTTT.

This rearrangement joins TRBV6-1 to TRBJ2-5; no definite D call. The CDR3 is made up of 11 amino acids. Deletions cut 5 bases from V and 5 bases from J, with 6 bases between. CDR1 MNHNS and CDR2 SASEGT come from the germline V gene. This CDR3 is CASSLEETQYF. The CDR3 nucleotides read TGTGCCAGCAGTCTGGAGGAGACCCAGTACTTC.

The chain carries TRBV7-3 and TRBJ2-1, with D perhaps being TRBD1 or TRBD2 (5 bases each). Trimming stripped 3 bases from V and 6 bases from J, with 12 bases between. CDR3 size: 14 residues. CDR1 is SGHTA, CDR2 FQGTGA, per germline. Here the CDR3 reads CASSLLGERNEQFF. CDR3 nucleotide sequence: TGTGCCAGCAGCTTGTTGGGGGAGCGCAATGAGCAGTTCTTC.

This clone was seen just once. CDR3 loop: CASSLSHFSDPGELFF. The CDR3 DNA follows: TGTGCCAGCAGCTTAAGTCACTTCTCGGACCCCGGGGAGCTGTTTTTT. The J gene is TRBJ2-2, the V gene TRBV13; no firm D call. V lost 2 bases and J 6 bases, leaving 16 bases between the germline ends. Germline lookup yields CDR1 PRHDT and CDR2 FYEKMQ (reference sequence). The CDR3 is 16 amino acids. The entire variable domain, with the rest obtained from reference TRBV13 and TRBJ2-2, is as follows: AAGVIQSPRHLIKEKRETATLKCYPIPRHDTVYWYQQGPGQDPQFLISFYEKMQSDKGSIPDRFSAQQFSDYHSELNMSSLELGDSALYFCASSLSHFSDPGELFFGEGSRLTVL.

The chain joins TRBV11-3 to TRBJ2-1; weak D call: TRBD2 (6 bases). The CDR3 extends over 14 amino acids. Trimming removed 5 bases at V and 6 bases at J, with 14 bases between. Germline V gene sequence: CDR1 SGHNT, CDR2 YENEEA. The CDR3 loop reads CASSPRPAGNEQFF. The CDR3 nucleotides are TGTGCCAGCAGCCCACGTCCAGCGGGCAATGAGCAGTTCTTC.

The chain employs TRBV5-1 and TRBJ2-7, with 9 bases aligning to TRBD1. CDR1 is SGHRS, CDR2 YFSETQ, per germline. This CDR3 spans 14 amino acids. J lost 5 bases, V lost 4 bases, and 7 bases had no gene match. DNA for the CDR3: TGCGCCAGCAGCCAGGGACAGGGCGGCGACGAGCAGTACTTC. It codes for CASSQGQGGDEQYF.

The chain links TRBV28 to TRBJ1-1, with D possibly matching TRBD1 (6 bases). The CDR3 is 14 residues long. Looked up from germline, CDR1 is MDHEN and CDR2 is SYDVKM. V lost 6 bases to trimming and J lost 5 bases, with 16 bases between them. DNA of the CDR3: TGTGCCAGCAGCTCGTCGGGGGCATTAACTGAAGCTTTCTTT. The encoded protein is CASSSSGALTEAFF.